The rows below give T cell receptor beta chains drawn from one sample of a study of T cell responses to AZD1222 COVID-19 vaccine. Produced via immunoSEQ multiplex PCR; TCRdb's table is partial and in-frame only. This table has 65,000 to 100,000 clones, around nine tenths appearing once. The specimen was peripheral blood, collected 28 days after the second AZD1222 dose. The origin of the receptors is an adult who received the AZD1222 COVID-19 vaccine. Each CDR3 is given with its conserved first and last residue. A D gene is named only where the DNA matches it firmly. A row's size may be missing; if present it is once, few, many or a size class.

V gene	D gene	J gene	CDR3 length	clone size	CDR3 DNA	CDR3 protein
TRBV5-8	TRBD1	TRBJ1-2	14	.	TGTGCCAGCAGCTACACGGGACAGGTCTATGGCTACACCTTC	CASSYTGQVYGYTF
TRBV6-5	.	TRBJ2-1	15	.	TGTGCCAGTTGTTCTTCAGGGGCCCTCTACAATGAGCAGTTCTTC	CASCSSGALYNEQFF
TRBV7-2	TRBD1	TRBJ2-2	16	.	TGTGCCAGCAGCTTAGCCGGGACAGCGAACACCGGGGAGCTGTTTTTT	CASSLAGTANTGELFF
TRBV27	.	TRBJ2-1	14	.	TGTGCCAGCAGTCCAGGGACTCCGCCCGATGAGCAGTTCTTC	CASSPGTPPDEQFF
TRBV4-1	TRBD2	TRBJ2-7	18	.	TGCGCCAGCAGCCGGTCCGGGACTAGCGGGAGGAGGGCCTACGAGCAGTACTTC	CASSRSGTSGRRAYEQYF
TRBV7-7	.	TRBJ2-3	15	.	TGTGCCAGCAGCCCGAGTGGCGGGGTCACAGATACGCAGTATTTT	CASSPSGGVTDTQYF
TRBV7-8	TRBD1	TRBJ1-2	15	.	TGTGCCAGCAGCTTAGGTACAGGGGGGGACTATGGCTACACCTTC	CASSLGTGGDYGYTF
TRBV11-2	TRBD2	TRBJ2-7	14	.	TGTGCCAGCAGCTCCACTAGCGGGAGATACGAGCAGTACTTC	CASSSTSGRYEQYF
TRBV28	.	TRBJ1-2	13	.	TGTGCCAGCAGTTTAAACGGAGCCTATGGCTACACCTTC	CASSLNGAYGYTF
TRBV19	.	TRBJ2-4	13	.	TGTGCCAGTAGTCGGCAGGGGAAAAACATTCAGTACTTC	CASSRQGKNIQYF
TRBV28	.	TRBJ2-1	14	.	TGTGCCAGCAGGCGGGCGGGGTCTAGCAATGAGCAGTTCTTC	CASRRAGSSNEQFF
TRBV11-3	.	TRBJ1-2	14	.	TGTGCCAGCAGCTTTTACGGCGGCATCTATGGCTACACCTTC	CASSFYGGIYGYTF
TRBV4-3	.	TRBJ2-3	16	.	TGCGCCAGCAGCCGAACGCGGGGAAACTCCACAGATACGCAGTATTTT	CASSRTRGNSTDTQYF
TRBV25-1	TRBD2	TRBJ2-1	15	few	TGTGCCAGCAGTGGGACTAGCGAGTCCTACAATGAGCAGTTCTTC	CASSGTSESYNEQFF
TRBV5-6	.	TRBJ2-1	16	once	TGTGCCAGCGGGAGAGGAGCGGAGGGGGCCTACAATGAGCAGTTCTTC	CASGRGAEGAYNEQFF
TRBV4-3	.	TRBJ1-2	15	.	TGCGCCAGCAGCCAAGAACCCGGGACCGACTATGGCTACACCTTC	CASSQEPGTDYGYTF
TRBV18	.	TRBJ1-5	15	.	TGTGCCAGCTCACCGGGTAGTGATAGCAATCAGCCCCAGCATTTT	CASSPGSDSNQPQHF
TRBV6-2/TRBV6-3	.	TRBJ2-1	14	few	TGTGCCAGCAGTTACTCGATCGGTAGTAGTGAGCAGTTCTTC	CASSYSIGSSEQFF
TRBV21-1	.	TRBJ1-5	15	.	TGTGCCAGCAGCAAAAACGGGGCCAGCAATCAGCCCCAGCATTTT	CASSKNGASNQPQHF
TRBV15	.	TRBJ1-1	13	.	TGTGCCACCAGCAGAGGCGTGAACACGGCGGCTTTCTTT	CATSRGVNTAAFF
TRBV10-2	.	TRBJ2-6	17	.	TGCGCCAGCAGACGGGGTTCTACAGCCTCTGGGGCCAACGTCCTGACTTTC	CASRRGSTASGANVLTF
TRBV7-7	.	TRBJ2-3	14	once	TGTGCCAGCAGCTTGGGTCCGGGCGCAGATACGCAGTATTTT	CASSLGPGADTQYF
TRBV7-3	TRBD2	TRBJ2-7	13	.	TGTGCCAGCAGCACCGGACTAGCGGAAGAGCAGTACTTC	CASSTGLAEEQYF
TRBV6-5	TRBD2	TRBJ2-1	15	once	TGTGCCAGCAGTTTGGGGACTAGCGGATACAATGAGCAGTTCTTC	CASSLGTSGYNEQFF
TRBV3-1/TRBV3-2	TRBD2	TRBJ2-1	15	.	TGTGCCAGCAGCCAGGGAGCGGGAGTGGGGGTGGAGCAGTTCTTC	CASSQGAGVGVEQFF
TRBV5-1	.	TRBJ2-3	14	.	TGCGCCAGTACCCCGGGACAAAACACAGATACGCAGTATTTT	CASTPGQNTDTQYF
TRBV4-2	TRBD1	TRBJ1-2	16	.	TGTGCCAGCAGCCAAGAAAAGACAGGGCCAGCCTATGGCTACACCTTC	CASSQEKTGPAYGYTF
TRBV5-4	.	TRBJ1-5	14	.	TGTGCCAGCAGCCCCTTCATCAGCAATCAGCCCCAGCATTTT	CASSPFISNQPQHF
TRBV27	.	TRBJ1-6	16	once	TGTGCCAGCAGTTTATCCGTGAGGGCCTATAATTCACCCCTCCACTTT	CASSLSVRAYNSPLHF
TRBV18	TRBD1	TRBJ2-7	14	.	TGTGCCAGCTCACCTGGGACAGGGCCTTACGAGCAGTACTTC	CASSPGTGPYEQYF
TRBV24-1	.	TRBJ1-5	14	.	TGTGCCACCAGTGAGGGGGTAAGCAATCAGCCCCAGCATTTT	CATSEGVSNQPQHF
TRBV5-1	.	TRBJ2-5	14	few	TGCGCCAGCAGCCCCCTGTTTGAGCGAGAGACCCAGTACTTC	CASSPLFERETQYF
TRBV10-1	TRBD2	TRBJ2-4	15	.	TGCGCCAGCAGCTCCGGGACTAGGACTTATGGCATTCAGTACTTC	CASSSGTRTYGIQYF
TRBV2	TRBD1	TRBJ2-1	17	.	TGTGCCAGCAGTGAACATAAATGGACAGGGTTGGACAATGAGCAGTTCTTC	CASSEHKWTGLDNEQFF
TRBV19	.	TRBJ2-7	12	few	TGTGCCAGTAGTACCCGCTCGGAGAAGCAGTACTTC	CASSTRSEKQYF
TRBV2	.	TRBJ2-3	15	.	TGTGCCAGCAGTGACCTGAGCAGAGCCAGGAATACGCAGTATTTT	CASSDLSRARNTQYF
TRBV28	.	TRBJ1-5	17	.	TGTGCCAGCAGTTCCGGGACCGTACCTAATAGCAATCAGCCCCAGCATTTT	CASSSGTVPNSNQPQHF
TRBV15	TRBD1	TRBJ1-2	15	.	TGTGCCACCAGCATCCGTCCCGGGACAGGGGATGGCTACACCTTC	CATSIRPGTGDGYTF
TRBV12-3/TRBV12-4	.	TRBJ2-3	13	once	TGTGCCAGCAGTTTGGTAAGCACAGATACGCAGTATTTT	CASSLVSTDTQYF
TRBV5-4	.	TRBJ2-5	15	few	TGTGCCAGCAGCCATCCGGGACGCAGTCAGGAGACCCAGTACTTC	CASSHPGRSQETQYF
TRBV7-2	.	TRBJ1-1	14	.	TGTGCCAGCAGCCTCGGACGGAAGAACACTGAAGCTTTCTTT	CASSLGRKNTEAFF
TRBV18	.	TRBJ1-4	15	.	TGTGCCAGCTCACCATTTTCCGTCAGGGATGAAAAACTGTTTTTT	CASSPFSVRDEKLFF
TRBV6-5	TRBD1	TRBJ1-2	14	.	TGTGCCAGCAGTTACTCAGGGGGCCGCTATGGCTACACCTTC	CASSYSGGRYGYTF
TRBV11-2	.	TRBJ1-3	15	once	TGTGCCAGCAGGTCCTACAGGGACCCTGGAAACACCATATATTTT	CASRSYRDPGNTIYF
TRBV5-6	TRBD1	TRBJ1-5	15	.	TGTGCCAGCAGCACCACAGGGGGCGACGGTCAGCCCCAGCATTTT	CASSTTGGDGQPQHF
TRBV30	.	TRBJ1-2	15	.	TGTGCCTGGAGTGTATATCGGGCTCGAGAGTATGGCTACACCTTC	CAWSVYRAREYGYTF
TRBV6-5	TRBD1	TRBJ1-1	14	.	TGTGCCAGCAGAGAGGGACAGGGTGGTACTGAAGCTTTCTTT	CASREGQGGTEAFF
TRBV5-1	TRBD1	TRBJ1-1	16	.	TGCGCCAGCAGCTTGGTGACAGGGCCCGGCTTGACTGAAGCTTTCTTT	CASSLVTGPGLTEAFF